These T cell receptor beta chains were read from a single sample in a study of brain metastases from non-small cell lung cancer. Profiled with immunoSEQ multiplex PCR; TCRdb holds only in-frame clones, not every one. The sample records about 1,800 clones, approximately 80% being singletons. The sequencing sample was made of primary lung tumor tissue. Receptors originate from a donor aged 40 or over with non-small cell lung cancer. CDR3s include the opening cysteine and the closing phenylalanine or tryptophan. D genes are given only for firm matches. Size tells how often a clone was seen (once, few, many) or the class of an expanded clone, and some rows leave it out.

>TRBV30|-|-|TRBJ1-5
TGTGCCTGGAGTGTAGGCAGCTCCGCGGCTCAGCCCCAGCATTTT
CAWSVGSSAAQPQHF
>TRBV7-3|TRBD1|-|TRBJ2-3
TGTGCCAGCAGTTCGACAGGGTCAGATACGCAGTATTTT
CASSSTGSDTQYF
>TRBV19|-|-|TRBJ2-3
TGTGCCAGTACCCAGGGGGGAGGCGCAGATACGCAGTATTTT
CASTQGGGADTQYF
>TRBV15|TRBD1|once|TRBJ2-1
TGTGCCACCAGCAGGACCGCCGGGACAGGGGGGGTGCGCTACAATGAGCAGTTCTTC
CATSRTAGTGGVRYNEQFF
>TRBV27|-|-|TRBJ2-7
TGTGCCAGCAGTTTTAGTTTGGGGGGCAAGCAGTACTTC
CASSFSLGGKQYF
>TRBV19|-|-|TRBJ2-3
TGTGCCAGTAGGGCAAAGACTAGCACAGATACGCAGTATTTT
CASRAKTSTDTQYF
>TRBV5-5|-|-|TRBJ1-2
TGTGCCAGCAGCATTCAAAACACAGTATACTATGGCTACACCTTC
CASSIQNTVYYGYTF
>TRBV19|-|once|TRBJ2-7
TGTGCCAGTAGTAAGGGGGGGGCAGACCACTCCTACGAGCAGTACTTC
CASSKGGADHSYEQYF
>TRBV7-9|TRBD1|-|TRBJ2-7
TGTGCCAGCAGCTATGGGACAGGGGCCCTGGGGAGCGAGCAGTACTTC
CASSYGTGALGSEQYF
>TRBV10-3|-|-|TRBJ1-1
TGTGCCTCGAGACGCGACAGTCTTGAAGCTTTCTTT
CASRRDSLEAFF
>TRBV7-9|-|few|TRBJ2-7
TGTGCCAGCAGCTTGGGCCAGGCCGAGCAGTACTTC
CASSLGQAEQYF
>TRBV3-1/TRBV3-2|TRBD2|-|TRBJ2-5
TGTGCCAGCAGCCTAGGACTAGCGGGGACGTACCAAGAGACCCAGTACTTC
CASSLGLAGTYQETQYF
>TRBV7-8|TRBD1|-|TRBJ1-1
TGTGCCAGCAGCTTAGCCCTCCTGGGACAGGGGCGGATGAACACTGAAGCTTTCTTT
CASSLALLGQGRMNTEAFF
>TRBV3-1/TRBV3-2|-|-|TRBJ1-3
TGTGCCAGCAGCCAAGACGTGGTCGGAAACACCATATATTTT
CASSQDVVGNTIYF
>TRBV18|-|-|TRBJ2-5
TGTGCCAGCTCACCCCCAGGAGGGGGTGGAGAGACCCAGTACTTC
CASSPPGGGGETQYF
>TRBV6-5|-|-|TRBJ1-6
TGTGCCACCAAAGCGCGCTCCTATAATTCACCCCTCCACTTT
CATKARSYNSPLHF
>TRBV7-9|TRBD1|-|TRBJ2-3
TGTGCCAGCACTCCTCCGGGACAGGGGGCGAGAGATACGCAGTATTTT
CASTPPGQGARDTQYF
>TRBV6-5|TRBD1|-|TRBJ2-2
TGTGCCAGCAGTTCCCGGACAGGGGACCCCGGGGAGCTGTTTTTT
CASSSRTGDPGELFF
>TRBV9|TRBD1|few|TRBJ1-2
TGTGCCAGCGATAGGACAGGGGACGGCTACACCTTC
CASDRTGDGYTF
>TRBV7-2|-|-|TRBJ2-3
TGTGCCAGCAGCTTAGCGGGTTCGATGAGGAGAGATACGCAGTATTTT
CASSLAGSMRRDTQYF
>TRBV15|-|-|TRBJ2-1
TGTGCCACCAGCATAGACAACAATGAGCAGTTCTTC
CATSIDNNEQFF
>TRBV6-5|TRBD1|once|TRBJ2-7
TGTGCCAGCAGTAGTCCGGGACAGGGGATGTACGAGCAGTACTTC
CASSSPGQGMYEQYF
>TRBV2|-|-|TRBJ1-1
TGTGCCAGCAGTGAAAAGGGGGGGGTAGGATATGAAGCTTTCTTT
CASSEKGGVGYEAFF
>TRBV4-3|-|few|TRBJ2-1
TGCGCCAGCAGCCAAGTTGCATTAAGTGAGCAGTTCTTC
CASSQVALSEQFF
>TRBV5-5|-|few|TRBJ2-1
TGTGCCAGCAGCCTGGGACCGGGACTCCCTGGCAATGAGCAGTTCTTC
CASSLGPGLPGNEQFF
>TRBV5-1|TRBD1|-|TRBJ1-6
TGCGCCAGCAGCTTGGGGAACAGGGGGCTTTCCTATAATTCATCCCTCCACTTT
CASSLGNRGLSYNSSLHF
>TRBV5-1|TRBD1|-|TRBJ2-3
TGCGCCAGCAGCTTGAATGGGCAGGGGGCCACAGATACGCAGTATTTT
CASSLNGQGATDTQYF
>TRBV6-6|TRBD1|-|TRBJ2-7
TGTGCCAGCAGTAAACCGGGACAGGGTACCTACGAGCAGTACTTC
CASSKPGQGTYEQYF
>TRBV5-1|-|-|TRBJ1-2
TGCGCCAGCAGCTTGGTCCAAGGCGTTAACTATGGCTACACCTTC
CASSLVQGVNYGYTF
>TRBV28|-|-|TRBJ1-5
TGTGCCAGCAGCCCCCCCCGTGTCCTGAGCAATCAGCCCCAGCATTTT
CASSPPRVLSNQPQHF
>TRBV7-2|-|-|TRBJ1-5
TGTGCCAGCAGCTTAGACGGAGGTAGCAATCAGCCCCAGCATTTT
CASSLDGGSNQPQHF
>TRBV9|TRBD1|-|TRBJ2-3
TGTGCCAGCAGCTTCGGGACAGGTAGCACAGATACGCAGTATTTT
CASSFGTGSTDTQYF
>TRBV19|-|few|TRBJ1-2
TGTGCCAGGCGAAAAAACTCTCTTAACTATGGCTACACCTTC
CARRKNSLNYGYTF
>TRBV12-3/TRBV12-4|-|-|TRBJ2-7
TGTGCCAGCAGTTTCGACAGGAAGGGTCAGCAGTACTTC
CASSFDRKGQQYF
>TRBV10-3|TRBD2|-|TRBJ2-1
TGTGCCATCAGCCTAAGACTAGCAGACTACAATGAGCAGTTCTTC
CAISLRLADYNEQFF
>TRBV19|TRBD2|-|TRBJ2-5
TGTGCCAGTAGTATGAGCGGGGGAAACAGACGAGAGACCCAGTACTTC
CASSMSGGNRRETQYF
>TRBV6-5|TRBD1|-|TRBJ1-5
TGTGCCAGCAGCGGCGACAGGGGGCGCAATCAGCCCCAGCATTTT
CASSGDRGRNQPQHF
>TRBV6-1|TRBD1|-|TRBJ2-7
TGTGCCAGCAGTGACCGGGACAGGATCTCCTACGAGCAGTACTTC
CASSDRDRISYEQYF
>TRBV27|-|once|TRBJ1-3
TGTGCCAGCAGCCAAGGGGGATCCGGGGTCCGCACCAGCTCTGGAAACACCATATATTTT
CASSQGGSGVRTSSGNTIYF
>TRBV29-1|TRBD2|-|TRBJ2-5
TGCAGCGTTGTGGGGACTAGCGAACACCAAGAGACCCAGTACTTC
CSVVGTSEHQETQYF
>TRBV5-8|-|-|TRBJ1-5
TGTGCCAGCAGCTTGGTGGGCAATCAGCCCCAGCATTTT
CASSLVGNQPQHF
>TRBV19|-|-|TRBJ2-2
TGTGCCAGTACCCCCAGGAACACCGGGGAGCTGTTTTTT
CASTPRNTGELFF
>TRBV6-5|TRBD1|-|TRBJ1-5
TGTGCCAGCGGGACAGGGGATATTCAGCCCCAGCATTTT
CASGTGDIQPQHF
>TRBV5-4|-|-|TRBJ1-1
TGTGCCAGCAGCAGGGAGCCGGGAACTGAAGCTTTCTTT
CASSREPGTEAFF
>TRBV18|-|once|TRBJ1-1
TGTGCCAGCTCCCAATCGGGGGTCATGAACACTGAAGTTTTCTTT
CASSQSGVMNTEVFF
>TRBV9|TRBD1|-|TRBJ2-1
TGTGCCAGCAGCGTGGGGACAGAATCGTTTTACAATGAGCAGTTCTTC
CASSVGTESFYNEQFF
>TRBV2|TRBD2|-|TRBJ2-1
TGTGCCAGCAGTTCTCGGACTAGCGTTTACAATGAGCAGTTCTTC
CASSSRTSVYNEQFF
>TRBV28|-|-|TRBJ2-3
TGTGCCAGCAGTTACCGGAAGCCTGGCGCAGATACGCAGTATTTT
CASSYRKPGADTQYF
>TRBV6-5|-|-|TRBJ2-3
TGTGCCAGCGGAACGAATACTTTCACAGATACGCAGTATTTT
CASGTNTFTDTQYF
>TRBV16|-|-|TRBJ2-7
TGTGCCAGCAGCCAAGGCACAGGAACCTCCTACGAGCAGTACTTC
CASSQGTGTSYEQYF
>TRBV28|-|-|TRBJ2-2
TGTGCCAGCAGTTGGGCGGGCGGGGAGCTGTTTTTT
CASSWAGGELFF